Listed below are T cell receptor beta chains from one sample, sequenced in a study of cytomegalovirus exposure and HLA in healthy donors. Sequencing used immunoSEQ multiplex PCR; TCRdb keeps in-frame clones, though not all of them. The profile shows 200,000 or so clones, around 88% of them singletons. Sequencing was performed on PBMCs. The receptors come from a woman aged 18-29 years in good health and CMV-seronegative. Both conserved end residues are part of each CDR3. Fields, in order: J gene, D gene, clone size, V gene, CDR3 protein, CDR3 DNA. D genes are given only for firm matches. Size values are once, few and many counts, or a class for expanded clones, and some rows have none.

>TRBJ1-1|.|.|TRBV5-4
CASSLTGLNTEAFF
TGTGCCAGCAGCTTAACAGGGCTGAACACTGAAGCTTTCTTT
>TRBJ1-1|.|.|TRBV30
CAWAGRNTEAFF
TGTGCCTGGGCCGGGAGGAACACTGAAGCTTTCTTT
>TRBJ1-4|TRBD1|.|TRBV4-1
CASSRSGTANEKLFF
TGCGCCAGCAGCCGCTCCGGGACAGCTAATGAAAAACTGTTTTTT
>TRBJ2-2|TRBD2|.|TRBV11-2
CASGTRPRRGRATAGELFF
TGTGCCAGCGGAACCCGCCCAAGGCGCGGGAGGGCCACGGCCGGGGAGCTGTTTTTT
>TRBJ2-1|TRBD2|.|TRBV6-4
CASSRLANNEQFF
TGTGCCAGCAGTCGACTAGCGAACAATGAGCAGTTCTTC
>TRBJ2-6|TRBD1|.|TRBV2
CASSKGAGANVLTF
TGTGCCAGCTCAAAGGGGGCCGGGGCCAACGTCCTGACTTTC
>TRBJ2-1|TRBD2|.|TRBV7-2
CASSLLPSGRFYNEQFF
TGTGCCAGCAGCTTATTGCCTAGCGGGAGATTCTACAATGAGCAGTTCTTC
>TRBJ2-1|TRBD2|.|TRBV15
CATSRSGTSGNNEQFF
TGTGCCACCAGCAGATCTGGGACTAGCGGTAACAATGAGCAGTTCTTC
>TRBJ2-7|TRBD2|.|TRBV5-6
CASSLGLAGVQYF
TGTGCCAGCAGTTTGGGACTAGCGGGGGTGCAGTACTTC
>TRBJ2-3|.|.|TRBV30
CAWIEGAAVGTQYF
TGTGCCTGGATCGAAGGGGCGGCAGTCGGTACGCAGTATTTT
>TRBJ2-4|.|.|TRBV4-2
CASSPTQLLAKNIQYF
TGTGCCAGCAGCCCAACACAGCTACTAGCCAAAAACATTCAGTACTTC
>TRBJ1-5|TRBD1|few|TRBV10-3
CAIGQGGQNSNQPQHF
TGTGCCATCGGACAGGGGGGACAAAATAGCAATCAGCCCCAGCATTTT
>TRBJ1-1|.|.|TRBV2
CASSDPTEGDTEAFF
TGTGCCAGCAGTGACCCGACAGAGGGGGACACTGAAGCTTTCTTT
>TRBJ2-1|TRBD2|.|TRBV5-1
CASSLASGSHNEQFF
TGCGCCAGCAGCTTGGCTAGCGGGAGCCACAATGAGCAGTTCTTC
>TRBJ2-1|TRBD2|.|TRBV29-1
CSVEPSGSSYNEQFF
TGCAGCGTTGAACCTAGCGGGAGCTCCTACAATGAGCAGTTCTTC
>TRBJ2-5|.|.|TRBV28
CASSLTGIGETQYF
TGTGCCAGCAGTTTAACGGGGATTGGAGAGACCCAGTACTTC
>TRBJ1-2|.|.|TRBV7-2
CASSSTTTGPPTF
TGTGCCAGCAGCTCCACCACTACAGGGCCCCCCACCTTC
>TRBJ2-1|.|once|TRBV19
CASSESSYNEQFF
TGTGCCAGTAGCGAGAGCTCCTACAATGAGCAGTTCTTC
>TRBJ2-5|.|.|TRBV7-2
CASSLGSLETQYF
TGTGCCAGCAGCTTAGGTTCCCTTGAGACCCAGTACTTC
>TRBJ2-5|TRBD1|.|TRBV7-3
CASSRGQTETQYF
TGTGCCAGCAGCAGGGGACAGACAGAGACCCAGTACTTC
>TRBJ2-3|.|.|TRBV5-1
CASSFWGRSTDTQYF
TGCGCCAGCAGCTTCTGGGGCCGAAGCACAGATACGCAGTATTTT
>TRBJ2-2|TRBD1|.|TRBV15
CATSRPPGQVGMGELFF
TGTGCCACCAGCAGGCCCCCGGGACAGGTCGGGATGGGGGAGCTGTTTTTT
>TRBJ2-3|TRBD2|.|TRBV11-3
CASSPLLGLGLGTDTQYF
TGTGCCAGCAGCCCCCTCCTTGGATTGGGACTAGGTACAGATACGCAGTATTTT
>TRBJ1-1|.|.|TRBV15
CATMSGVRNTEAFF
TGTGCCACCATGTCAGGGGTTAGGAACACTGAAGCTTTCTTT
>TRBJ1-3|TRBD1|.|TRBV30
CAWRHPRTGKSSGNTIYF
TGTGCCTGGCGGCACCCGCGGACAGGGAAGAGCTCTGGAAACACCATATATTTT
>TRBJ2-6|.|.|TRBV23-1
CASTTGGPLGANVLTF
TGCGCCAGCACCACAGGTGGGCCGCTCGGGGCCAACGTCCTGACTTTC
>TRBJ2-3|.|.|TRBV13
CASSFTRGGTDTQYF
TGTGCCAGCAGCTTTACTAGGGGGGGGACAGATACGCAGTATTTT
>TRBJ2-7|TRBD1|.|TRBV2
CASRGTGIYEQYF
TGTGCCAGCAGGGGGACAGGGATTTACGAGCAGTACTTC
>TRBJ2-1|TRBD2|.|TRBV9
CASSVGTSGRGEQFF
TGTGCCAGCAGCGTAGGGACTAGCGGGAGGGGTGAGCAGTTCTTC
>TRBJ1-2|.|.|TRBV19
CASRQSGRGYTF
TGTGCCAGTCGACAGTCCGGGCGTGGCTACACCTTC
>TRBJ2-1|TRBD2|.|TRBV29-1
CSVDRGASGGNEQFF
TGCAGCGTTGATCGGGGGGCTAGCGGGGGCAATGAGCAGTTCTTC
>TRBJ2-2|TRBD1|.|TRBV18
CASSPIVTGVRRRGTGELFF
TGTGCCAGCTCACCGATAGTGACAGGGGTTAGGCGACGAGGCACCGGGGAGCTGTTTTTT
>TRBJ2-7|TRBD2|.|TRBV27
CASSLLGGRQFEQYF
TGTGCCAGCAGTTTATTGGGCGGGAGGCAATTCGAGCAGTACTTC
>TRBJ2-1|TRBD2|.|TRBV6-5
CASGGVLRELAEQFF
TGTGCCAGCGGAGGGGTATTGCGGGAGTTAGCTGAGCAGTTCTTC
>TRBJ1-5|.|.|TRBV27
CASRTDSNQPQHF
TGTGCCAGCAGAACAGATAGCAATCAGCCCCAGCATTTT
>TRBJ2-7|TRBD2|once|TRBV4-2
CASSQGLASPYEQYF
TGTGCCAGCAGCCAAGGACTAGCGTCCCCCTACGAGCAGTACTTC
>TRBJ2-5|.|.|TRBV11-2
CASRDILYQETQYF
TGTGCCAGTCGGGACATCCTGTACCAAGAGACCCAGTACTTC
>TRBJ1-1|.|.|TRBV19
CASSIGGRPEAFF
TGTGCCAGTAGTATCGGGGGGAGGCCGGAAGCTTTCTTT
>TRBJ1-1|.|.|TRBV7-9
CASSPFAAVNTEAFF
TGTGCCAGCAGCCCCTTCGCGGCGGTGAACACTGAAGCTTTCTTT
>TRBJ2-3|.|.|TRBV6-5
CASSYSITVSDTQYF
TGTGCCAGCAGTTACTCGATTACAGTATCAGATACGCAGTATTTT
>TRBJ2-5|TRBD1|.|TRBV27
CASSARDRQETQYF
TGTGCCAGCAGTGCCCGGGACAGACAAGAGACCCAGTACTTC